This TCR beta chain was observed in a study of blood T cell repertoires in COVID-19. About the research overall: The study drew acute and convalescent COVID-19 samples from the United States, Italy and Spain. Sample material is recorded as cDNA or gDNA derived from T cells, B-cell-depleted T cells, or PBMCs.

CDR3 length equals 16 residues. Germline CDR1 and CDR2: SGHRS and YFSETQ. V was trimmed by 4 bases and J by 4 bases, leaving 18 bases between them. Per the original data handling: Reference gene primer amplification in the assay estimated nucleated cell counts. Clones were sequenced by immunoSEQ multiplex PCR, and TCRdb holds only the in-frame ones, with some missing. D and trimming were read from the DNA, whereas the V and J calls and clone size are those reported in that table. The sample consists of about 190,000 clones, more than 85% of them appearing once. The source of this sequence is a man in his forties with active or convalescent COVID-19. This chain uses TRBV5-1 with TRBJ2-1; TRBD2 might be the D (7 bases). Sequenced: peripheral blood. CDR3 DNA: TGCGCCAGCAGCAGTGGACTAGTGGGGGCTTACAATGAGCAGTTCTTC. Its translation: CASSSGLVGAYNEQFF. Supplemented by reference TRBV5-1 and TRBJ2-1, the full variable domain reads KAGVTQTPRYLIKTRGQQVTLSCSPISGHRSVSWYQQTPGQGLQFLFEYFSETQRNKGNFPGRFSGRQFSNSRSEMNVSTLELGDSALYLCASSSGLVGAYNEQFFGPGTRLTVL.